The 4 T cell receptor beta chains given below trace back to one sample, sequenced in a study of beta chain bispecific antibodies for T cell cancers. Expansion lasted 3 days, with either anti-CD3 antibody OKT3 or CD3/CD28 beads. Study findings and constraints: In these mixed samples, most targeted TRBV reads derived from the leukemia cell line.

One entry per CDR3 protein, called by TCRdb with MiXCR from the 5' RACE reads. The data show approximately 20,000 distinct CDR3 sequences, 2.6% seen once. Their antigens remain unidentified. Sequenced sample: healthy donor T cells cultured with leukemia cells. These receptors were taken from a human donor in good health. Some clones in this sample may be carry-over from other donors' samples.

This chain joins TRBV19 and TRBJ2-5; the D gene could be TRBD1 or TRBD2 (6 bases each). With 4 bases removed from V and 5 bases from J, the gap between germline ends came to 14 bases. Germline V gene sequence: CDR1 LNHDA, CDR2 SQIVND (reference sequence). This CDR3 comprises 14 residues. CDR3 protein: CASSKGGKRETQYF. CDR3 DNA sequence: TGTGCCAGTAGTAAGGGGGGTAAACGGGAGACCCAGTACTTC.

This clonotype was counted many times. This sequence joins TRBV2 and TRBJ2-3, with D maybe TRBD2 (5 bases). Germline values: CDR1 SNHLY, CDR2 FYNNEI. Trimming pared 10 bases from V and 9 bases from J, leaving 14 bases between. The CDR3 length is 11 residues. The CDR3 DNA reads TGTGCCACCCTGGCCGGGGAGACGCAGTATTTT. Translating gives CATLAGETQYF.

This clonotype was detected ten times or more. This chain uses TRBV28 with TRBJ2-5, with TRBD1 matching over 9 bases. V lost 6 bases, J lost 5 bases, and 10 bases stayed unmatched. This CDR3 region has 15 residues. From germline, CDR1 is MDHEN and CDR2 SYDVKM. CDR3 sequence: CASSPGTGIGETQYF. DNA of the CDR3: TGTGCCAGCAGCCCCGGGACAGGGATCGGGGAGACCCAGTACTTC.

This clonotype was detected many times. The V and J genes are TRBV10-3 and TRBJ2-7, with 8 bases that match TRBD1. Germline assignment: CDR1 ENHRY and CDR2 SYGVKD. The V segment lost 6 bases and the J segment 3 bases; nucleotides outside the gene matches: 4. The CDR3 is made up of 13 amino acids. The CDR3 loop reads CAISAGTGYEQYF. CDR3 in DNA: TGTGCCATCAGCGCTGGGACAGGCTACGAGCAGTACTTC.